The TCR beta chain under discussion was sequenced for a study of OX40 agonist ivuxolimab in advanced cancers. The overall study: Hepatocellular carcinoma, melanoma, renal cell or head and neck cancer affected the dose-escalation patients.

Study-level findings and limits: Which antigen the expanded peripheral T cells recognized is unknown.

Produced via immunoSEQ multiplex PCR; TCRdb's table is partial and in-frame only. This table holds around 18,000 clones, roughly 85% found once. As regards this clone: The target antigen is unknown.

Here the sequenced sample was CD4+ or CD8+ T cells sorted from blood, taken in a trial of the OX40 agonist ivuxolimab. The sequence derives from an adult with an advanced solid tumor such as melanoma, head and neck, liver or kidney cancer.

The CDR3 DNA reads as TGCGCCAGCAGCTCGCGACAGGGTATTTACGAGCAGTACTTC. Translation: CASSSRQGIYEQYF. The chain links TRBV4-1 to TRBJ2-7, with 7 bases lining up with TRBD1. The CDR3 totals 14 residues. The ends lost 5 bases at V and 4 bases at J; junction bases unmatched: 8. The germline V gene encodes CDR1 MGHRA and CDR2 YSYEKL.